The rows below give T cell receptor beta chains drawn from one sample of a study of T cell responses to AZD1222 COVID-19 vaccine. Only in-frame clones appear in the TCRdb table, and some are missing; sequencing was by immunoSEQ multiplex PCR. The sample carries more than 95,000 clones, 92% recorded once. The sample here was peripheral blood, taken 28 days after the second AZD1222 dose. The receptor source for this set is an adult who received the AZD1222 COVID-19 vaccine. Both conserved end residues are part of each CDR3. Fields, in order: V gene, CDR3 protein.

>TRBV15
CATSRDRGDNQPQHF
>TRBV6-5
CASSPPGLSKAFF
>TRBV18
CASSPRQGRSNEQFF
>TRBV19
CASSGENISYEQYF
>TRBV5-6
CASSRRGSTDTQYF
>TRBV13
CASSLLAEGNEQFF
>TRBV10-3
CSSRGRDTEAFF
>TRBV28
CASTSNDGYTF
>TRBV15
CATSKGRVFEKLFF
>TRBV7-7
CASSSTGIGGTQYF
>TRBV30
CAWSRAGVDGPQFF
>TRBV28
CASSFDPPRGYTF
>TRBV12-5
CASGLVLGGGFSGELFF
>TRBV13
CASSLRGQGRNTIYF
>TRBV28
CASSLGQGEFADTQYF
>TRBV4-2
CASSQDRGTQYF
>TRBV28
CASSPTPGKYEQYF
>TRBV3-1/TRBV3-2
CASSTRTTRLGADTQYF
>TRBV30
CAWSVWQIYGYTF
>TRBV6-5
CASSYSGSSNPYGYTF
>TRBV9
CASSVGYPHRTNSPLHF
>TRBV7-3
CASSLVQGWDSPLHF
>TRBV27
CASSQGPSWIRRGGQYF
>TRBV7-2
CASSLVASSIQETQYF
>TRBV5-8
CASSPGLWKETQYF
>TRBV7-8
CASSLRGRSGYTGELFF
>TRBV7-9
CASPLPLQGSGNTIYF
>TRBV9
CASSVGPGVLAKNIQYF
>TRBV28
CASSFVAGTDTQYF
>TRBV10-3
CAISGQGPNTEAFF
>TRBV19
CANSQRRSYEQYF
>TRBV2
CASSRQGIRSDTQYF
>TRBV18
CASSPLGTGVPGEQYF
>TRBV19
CASIGRGGTQYF
>TRBV7-3
CASTLGGSGTDTQYF
>TRBV10-3
CAISESSPGNQPQHF
>TRBV6-5
CASRFLSGGENTQYF
>TRBV6-5
CASRDRDWRDYEQFF
>TRBV7-8
CASSATGLSKYEQYF
>TRBV9
CASSAGDSHEQYF
>TRBV3-1/TRBV3-2
CASRNAGEKFGELFF
>TRBV2
CASRSGTGSGEAFF
>TRBV15
CATSRGTRLSGANVLTF
>TRBV11-2
CASSAGQGNQPQHF
>TRBV7-9
CASSAPWSGRSSGIYEQYF